This is a list of T cell receptor beta chains from one sample in a study of T cell responses to AZD1222 COVID-19 vaccine. The assay was immunoSEQ multiplex PCR, and TCRdb's table has in-frame clones only and misses some. The sample consists of about 180,000 clones, 90% to 95% of them appearing once. The source was peripheral blood, collected 28 days after the second AZD1222 dose. The origin of the receptors is an adult who received the AZD1222 COVID-19 vaccine. Both conserved end residues are part of each CDR3. The order of the fields is D gene, clone size, J gene, V gene, CDR3 DNA, CDR3 protein. The D gene is left open where the match is weak. Expanded clones are given a class, and other clones once, few, many or no size at all.

>.|.|TRBJ1-6|TRBV5-1
TGCGCCAGCAGCTTGGAAAATTCACCCCTCCACTTT
CASSLENSPLHF
>.|.|TRBJ2-1|TRBV6-1
TGTGCCAGCAGTGAAGCCCGTACTCGTGAGCAGTTCTTC
CASSEARTREQFF
>.|.|TRBJ1-1|TRBV4-1
TGCGCCAGCAGCCAAGGAGGGTTGAGGGACACTGAAGCTTTCTTT
CASSQGGLRDTEAFF
>.|.|TRBJ2-7|TRBV28
TGTGCCAGCCTCCACCCCGGACTCGTCTACGAGCAGTACTTC
CASLHPGLVYEQYF
>.|.|TRBJ1-2|TRBV28
TGTGCCAGCCGTGACACGGGCCTTTATTGGGGCTACACCTTC
CASRDTGLYWGYTF
>.|.|TRBJ1-2|TRBV29-1
TGCAGCGTTGAGCGGAGCGTTGGCTACACCTTC
CSVERSVGYTF
>.|.|TRBJ1-5|TRBV7-9
TGTGCCAGCAGCTTTCTCGGGGGAACTGGCAATCAGCCCCAGCATTTT
CASSFLGGTGNQPQHF
>.|.|TRBJ1-4|TRBV5-5
TGTGCCAGCAGCTTGTACCCGGGGGGCACGGCTAATGAAAAACTGTTTTTT
CASSLYPGGTANEKLFF
>.|.|TRBJ2-5|TRBV7-7
TGTGCTAGCAGCTTAGGGGGGCGAGAGACCCAGTACTTC
CASSLGGRETQYF
>TRBD1|.|TRBJ1-1|TRBV7-2
TGTGCCAGCAGACAGGGGGCGGCCAGAGAAGCTTTCTTT
CASRQGAAREAFF
>TRBD1|once|TRBJ1-2|TRBV19
TGTGCCAGTAGAGAAGAGCACAGGGGACACTATGGCTACACCTTC
CASREEHRGHYGYTF
>TRBD2|.|TRBJ2-2|TRBV28
TGTGCCAGCAGTAGCGGGAGTGGGGACACCGGGGAGCTGTTTTTT
CASSSGSGDTGELFF
>.|.|TRBJ2-5|TRBV21-1
TGTGCCATCCTCATTCCTACAAAGTTGTTTAACGACAGCAGTGAGACCCAGTACTTC
CAILIPTKLFNDSSETQYF
>.|.|TRBJ1-6|TRBV12-3/TRBV12-4
TGTGCCAGCAGCAGGGGAATTAATTCACCCCTCCACTTT
CASSRGINSPLHF
>.|.|TRBJ1-2|TRBV4-3
TGCGCCAGCAGCCAAGACGTCCCAGGGTGGGACGGCTACACCTTC
CASSQDVPGWDGYTF
>TRBD2|.|TRBJ2-1|TRBV28
TGTGCCAGCAGTTCTCAACCGGGACTAGCTTCGGTTGGGTCCTACAATGAGCAGTTCTTC
CASSSQPGLASVGSYNEQFF
>TRBD2|.|TRBJ2-7|TRBV27
TGTGCCAGCAGAGACCTTAGCGGGGGGGCCTACGAGCAGTACTTC
CASRDLSGGAYEQYF
>.|.|TRBJ1-1|TRBV7-2
TGTGCCAGCAGCCAACCGACGGAAACTAAAGCTTTCTTT
CASSQPTETKAFF
>.|.|TRBJ1-5|TRBV10-3
TGTGCCATCAGCCAGGGGTACAATCAGCCCCAGCATTTT
CAISQGYNQPQHF
>.|.|TRBJ2-5|TRBV3-1/TRBV3-2
TGTGCCAGCAGCCAGGCTAGGATGGGGAGAGAGACCCAGTACTTC
CASSQARMGRETQYF
>TRBD2|.|TRBJ2-5|TRBV28
TGTGCCAGCAGTTCTCCGGGACTAGCGGGCCGGAAGACCCAGTACTTC
CASSSPGLAGRKTQYF
>.|.|TRBJ1-2|TRBV2
TGTGCCAGTACCCGCAGGGCCTATGGCTACACCTTC
CASTRRAYGYTF
>TRBD1|.|TRBJ1-2|TRBV6-5
TGTGCCAGCCAACTGACAGGGTTGGATAACTATGGCTACACCTTC
CASQLTGLDNYGYTF
>.|few|TRBJ2-5|TRBV2
TGTGCCAGCAGTGAAGCTGCTGGAGAGACCCAGTACTTC
CASSEAAGETQYF
>TRBD2|.|TRBJ2-1|TRBV30
TGTGCCTGGAGTGTTTTTCCAGCGGGAGGGATCGTTGATGAGCAGTTCTTC
CAWSVFPAGGIVDEQFF
>.|.|TRBJ2-1|TRBV18
TGTGCCAGCTCACCACTCCCTGTGTCGTATGAGCAGTTCTTC
CASSPLPVSYEQFF
>TRBD1|.|TRBJ1-2|TRBV5-6
TGTGCCAGCAGCTTCAACAGGGGCCAGTCACCAAACTATGGCTACACCTTC
CASSFNRGQSPNYGYTF
>.|.|TRBJ2-1|TRBV6-4
TGTGCCAGCAGTGACAGGTACAATGAGCAGTTCTTC
CASSDRYNEQFF
>.|.|TRBJ2-2|TRBV4-3
TGCGCCAGCAGCCAAGACCCAACAGGGAGTGGGGAGCTGTTTTTT
CASSQDPTGSGELFF
>.|.|TRBJ2-2|TRBV7-2
TGTGCCAGCAGCTCCAATGATTGGGGGAACACCGGGGAGCTGTTTTTT
CASSSNDWGNTGELFF
>.|.|TRBJ1-6|TRBV6-2/TRBV6-3
TGTGCCAGCAGTTACTCGACACCCGCGGAGCTTAGCGGCTCACCCCTCCACTTT
CASSYSTPAELSGSPLHF
>.|.|TRBJ1-4|TRBV3-1/TRBV3-2
TGTGCCAGCAGCCAAGAGAGGGGGGAAAAACTGTTTTTT
CASSQERGEKLFF
>.|.|TRBJ1-5|TRBV10-2
TGCGCCAGCACCGAGGCCGGGAGGGATCAGCCCCAGCATTTT
CASTEAGRDQPQHF
>.|few|TRBJ1-2|TRBV19
TGTGCCAGTAGTCCCTCAGCCGGGACCTCCTATGGCTACACCTTC
CASSPSAGTSYGYTF
>.|once|TRBJ2-1|TRBV4-1
TGCGCCAGCAGCCAGGGGACATCATACAATGAGCAGTTCTTC
CASSQGTSYNEQFF
>.|few|TRBJ1-6|TRBV20-1
TGCAGTGCTAGTTCGTGGAGCTCCTATAATTCACCCCTCCACTTT
CSASSWSSYNSPLHF
>TRBD1|.|TRBJ2-5|TRBV27
TGTGCCAGCAGTTTTCGGACAGGGGCAGGGGAGACCCAGTACTTC
CASSFRTGAGETQYF
>.|.|TRBJ1-1|TRBV7-3
TGTGCCAGCAGCCTGGGACAAAGCACTGAAGCTTTCTTT
CASSLGQSTEAFF
>.|.|TRBJ1-4|TRBV15
TGTGCCACCAGCAGGGACAGTGAAAAACTGTTTTTT
CATSRDSEKLFF
>TRBD1|.|TRBJ2-7|TRBV28
TGTGCCAGCAGGGACAGGGACGAGCAGTACTTC
CASRDRDEQYF
>.|.|TRBJ2-7|TRBV19
TGTGCCAGTAGTATTAGTGTGGCAGCCTACGAGCAGTACTTC
CASSISVAAYEQYF
>.|.|TRBJ2-2|TRBV7-8
TGTGCCAGCAGCTTAGCGGGGAACACCGGGGAGCTGTTTTTT
CASSLAGNTGELFF
>.|.|TRBJ2-3|TRBV30
TGTGCCTGGAGTTTCCCCTACGGCACAGATACGCAGTATTTT
CAWSFPYGTDTQYF
>TRBD2|.|TRBJ2-7|TRBV6-6
TGTGCCAGCAGCCCCCGTGGTGGCGGGAGGGCGTACGAGCAGTACTTC
CASSPRGGGRAYEQYF
>.|once|TRBJ2-1|TRBV30
TGTGCCTGGATGCATGGGACAGCGGGGGATGAGCAGTTCTTC
CAWMHGTAGDEQFF
>TRBD1|.|TRBJ2-2|TRBV19
TGTGCCAGTACGGGGACAGCCTTGAACACCGGGGAGCTGTTTTTT
CASTGTALNTGELFF
>.|few|TRBJ1-1|TRBV19
TGTGCCAGTACCCAAGGTCATATCACTGAAGCTTTCTTT
CASTQGHITEAFF
>.|once|TRBJ1-6|TRBV12-3/TRBV12-4
TGTGCCAGCAGTTTAGATCGGTATTCACCCCTCCACTTT
CASSLDRYSPLHF
>.|few|TRBJ2-7|TRBV28
TGTGCCAGCAGTTTTAGGAGGGCAGGCCCCTTTGGAGAGCAGTACTTC
CASSFRRAGPFGEQYF
>TRBD2|once|TRBJ2-5|TRBV5-1
TGCGCCAGCAGCTTGAGCGGGGCAGAGACCCAGTACTTC
CASSLSGAETQYF
>.|.|TRBJ1-5|TRBV30
TGTGCCTGGAGGGACAGTTCCGATCAGCCCCAGCATTTT
CAWRDSSDQPQHF
>.|.|TRBJ2-2|TRBV5-5
TGTGCCAGCAGCTTGACACACCACCAGCCGGGGGAGCTGTTTTTT
CASSLTHHQPGELFF
>TRBD1|.|TRBJ1-2|TRBV19
TGTGCCAGTAGCCGGGACAGCGCCCTATCTAACTATGGCTACACCTTC
CASSRDSALSNYGYTF
>.|.|TRBJ2-7|TRBV7-2
TGTGCCAGCAGCTTAGCTGCGGCCTCCTACGAGCAGTACTTC
CASSLAAASYEQYF
>.|.|TRBJ2-2|TRBV3-1/TRBV3-2
TGTGCCAGCAGCCAAGTTCTGAGTGGGGAGCTGTTTTTT
CASSQVLSGELFF
>.|.|TRBJ1-5|TRBV19
TGTGCCAGTAGTGTCGGGGCTAAGCAGCCCCAGCATTTT
CASSVGAKQPQHF
>.|.|TRBJ2-3|TRBV15
TGTGCCACCAGCAGAGAAGGTCCGCCAGATACGCAGTATTTT
CATSREGPPDTQYF
>.|.|TRBJ2-5|TRBV11-3
TGTGCCAGCAGCTCGCCCCGTTGGCCTGGGGATTTTCTTTCTGAGACCCAGTACTTC
CASSSPRWPGDFLSETQYF
>TRBD1|.|TRBJ2-4|TRBV7-3
TGTGCCAGCAGCGAGGGGACAGGGCGGACTCAGTACTTC
CASSEGTGRTQYF
>TRBD2|.|TRBJ2-3|TRBV4-1
TGCGCCAGCAGCCAGGGACTAGCGGGAGGGGCTAGCACAGATACGCAGTATTTT
CASSQGLAGGASTDTQYF